The clone carrying this T cell receptor (beta chain) was counted at least ten times. What it binds is unknown. The record originates from a study of early T cells in non-severe SARS-CoV-2 infection. Study-wide context: Sequencing input comprised bulk RNA from unsorted whole blood; chain pairing was not available. Overall study findings and caveats: VDJdb matching skewed toward anti-spike CD8 responses, missing private and CD4 specificities.

Attachment of unique molecular identifiers was made to individual cDNA molecules. Via MiXCR, TCRdb re-called the 5' RACE reads, giving one row per CDR3 protein. The data contain about 80,000 distinct CDR3 sequences, 8.5% to 10% of them singletons. This CDR3 is built from 14 residues. V lost 3 bases and J lost 0, with 8 bases in between. The germline V gene has CDR1 MNHEY and CDR2 SMNVEV (reference sequence). J is TRBJ1-1 and V is TRBV27; a possible D gene is TRBD1 (5 bases). The receptor's source is an adult who was a healthcare worker with PCR-confirmed SARS-CoV-2 infection or an uninfected control (not recorded which). The sample consisted of whole blood. This CDR3 reads CASSLGRVNTEAFF. The DNA for the CDR3 is TGTGCCAGCAGTTTGGGCAGGGTGAACACTGAAGCTTTCTTT.